The sequence of this T cell receptor beta chain was determined in a study of blood T cell repertoires in COVID-19. Background on the study: The origin of the acute and convalescent COVID-19 samples was the United States, Italy and Spain. Nucleic acid was either cDNA or gDNA, and it came from T cells, B-cell-depleted T cells, or PBMCs.

The germline gives CDR1 MDHEN, CDR2 SYDVKM. This CDR3 has 12 residues. V was clipped by 6 bases and J by 4 bases, with 6 bases between them. Original processing methods: How many nucleated cells were present was estimated from reference gene primer amplification. The table came from immunoSEQ multiplex PCR; TCRdb's copy has only in-frame clones and leaves some out. That table furnishes V, J and clone size, whereas the DNA furnished D and trimming. The sample lists around 70,000 clones; approximately 86% were seen once. The sequenced sample consisted of peripheral blood. The chain recombines TRBV28 with TRBJ2-2; the D is unclear. The source of this sequence is a man between 60 and 70 years old with acute or convalescent COVID-19. This CDR3 reads CASSTPTGELFF. The CDR3 coding sequence is TGTGCCAGCAGCACACCCACCGGGGAGCTGTTTTTT.